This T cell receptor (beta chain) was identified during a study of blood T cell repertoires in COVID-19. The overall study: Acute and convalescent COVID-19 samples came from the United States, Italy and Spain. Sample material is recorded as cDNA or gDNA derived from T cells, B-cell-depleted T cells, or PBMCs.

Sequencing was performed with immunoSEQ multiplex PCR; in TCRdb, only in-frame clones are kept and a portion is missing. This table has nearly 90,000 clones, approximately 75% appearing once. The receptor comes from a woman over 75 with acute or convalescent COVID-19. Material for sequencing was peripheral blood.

This CDR3 reads CASSPPRTGKGETQYF. The DNA for the CDR3 is TGTGCCAGCTCACCACCAAGGACAGGGAAGGGCGAGACCCAGTACTTC. The V gene is TRBV18, the J gene TRBJ2-5, with 8 bases matching TRBD1. This CDR3 has 16 residues. V was pared by 0 bases and J by 5 bases, with 8 bases of the junction left unmatched. Germline CDR1 KGHSH, CDR2 LQKENI.